This T cell receptor beta chain was sequenced for a study of blood T cell repertoires in COVID-19. Study-level background: There were acute and convalescent COVID-19 samples, and they came from the United States, Italy and Spain.

The CDR3 runs 13 residues. The V and J ends lost 5 bases and 3 bases respectively, with 8 bases between them. The data were produced by immunoSEQ multiplex PCR, yet TCRdb's version contains in-frame clones alone and is incomplete. The sample has 100,000 to 120,000 clones, approximately 83% seen once. This receptor was taken from a woman aged 65 to 85 with acute or convalescent COVID-19. The sample was peripheral blood. The V and J genes are TRBV12-3 or TRBV12-4 and TRBJ1-5, with D possibly matching TRBD1 (6 bases). The CDR3 DNA reads as TGTGCCAGCAGTGTGGGGGCCAATCAGCCCCAGCATTTT. It encodes CASSVGANQPQHF.